Shown below are 22 T cell receptor beta chains from a single sample sequenced in a study of T cells in Graves' hyperthyroidism and ophthalmopathy. Amplified TCR beta CDR3 regions derived from RNA transcripts. The TCR CDR3 was amplified in a first-round RT-PCR using the HTBI primer set. TCRdb fed the multiplex PCR reads into MiXCR, producing one record per CDR3 protein. This table has under 350,000 distinct CDR3 sequences, 10% to 15% appearing once. Source material: blood. These receptor sequences come from a woman in her 30s with Graves' hyperthyroidism that later progressed to Graves' ophthalmopathy.

This clonotype was found a few times. The chain combines TRBV19 with TRBJ1-4, with unresolved D. CDR1 and CDR2 (germline): LNHDA, SQIVND (reference sequence). V was clipped by 5 bases and J by 8 bases, with 15 bases between them. The CDR3 has 14 residues. CDR3 in amino acids: CASSGRAKAEKLFF. CDR3 nucleotide sequence: TGTGCCAGTAGTGGCCGGGCCAAGGCAGAAAAACTGTTTTTT.

This clonotype was detected many times. The chain has TRBV7-8 and TRBJ1-4; TRBD1 might be the D (6 bases). CDR3 size: 19 residues. The V and J ends lost 6 bases and 0 bases respectively, with 23 bases between them. The V gene's germline CDR1 is SGHVS and CDR2 FQNEAQ. CDR3 amino acids: CASSPAGHLGAATNEKLFF. The CDR3 DNA reads as TGTGCCAGCAGTCCTGCGGGACACCTTGGGGCCGCAACTAATGAAAAACTGTTTTTT.

This clonotype came up a few times. The chain carries TRBV4-3 and TRBJ2-7; 8 nucleotides line up with TRBD1. The V gene end was trimmed by 1 base and the J gene end by 9 bases; junction bases not matched to a gene: 14. CDR1 and CDR2 from the germline V gene are LGHNA and YSLEER. CDR3 length: 16 residues. CDR3 DNA: TGCGCCAGCAGCCAAGTCACCCAGGGGGCGCAGGGCCCGCAGTACTTC. It yields the protein CASSQVTQGAQGPQYF.

This clonotype turned up a few times. This sequence joins TRBV9 and TRBJ1-6, with no clear D. This CDR3 comprises 15 residues. Trimming shortened V by 0 bases and J by 0 bases, and 4 bases separated the two germline ends. The germline V gene encodes CDR1 SGDLS and CDR2 YYNGEE. The CDR3 here is CASSVEGSYNSPLHF. The CDR3 region has the DNA TGTGCCAGCAGCGTAGAGGGCTCCTATAATTCACCCCTCCACTTT.

Only a few counts were recorded for this clonotype. Since a much larger clone is just one base distant, this may be a read error. The genes are TRBV18 and TRBJ2-2; D not resolved. Germline V CDR1 and CDR2: KGHSH, LQKENI. The CDR3 contains 16 residues. V dropped 3 bases and J dropped 1 base, with 12 bases sitting between them. The CDR3 DNA reads TGTGCCAGCTCACCTCTATGGATAGGGAACACCGGGGAGCTGTTTTTT. It translates to CASSPLWIGNTGELFF.

This clonotype was seen repeatedly, ten times or more. The J gene is TRBJ2-5, the V gene TRBV28; unclear D gene. This CDR3 contains 14 residues. Trimming removed 2 bases from V and 5 bases from J, with 12 bases in between. Per the germline V gene, CDR1 is MDHEN and CDR2 is SYDVKM. CDR3 sequence (DNA): TGTGCCAGCAGTTTAAAGTCTTCCGGGGAGACCCAGTACTTC. Amino acids: CASSLKSSGETQYF.

This clonotype has a handful of counts. The chain is built from TRBV7-2 and TRBJ2-5, with 7 bases lining up with TRBD2. With 6 bases clipped from V and 5 bases from J, the junction kept 6 bases outside the gene matches. CDR1 SGHTA and CDR2 FQGNSA come from the germline V gene. The CDR3 consists of 13 residues. CDR3 nucleotide sequence: TGTGCCAGCAGACCGGGGGGAGGGGAGACCCAGTACTTC. Its translation: CASRPGGGETQYF.

This clonotype came up many times. This sequence joins TRBV19 and TRBJ2-3; possible D gene TRBD2, 7 bases. The CDR3 sequence is 14 residues long. Germline CDR1 is LNHDA and CDR2 is SQIVND (reference sequence). V was cut by 6 bases and J by 5 bases, with 15 bases left in between. This CDR3 is CASRTGGAGDTQYF. As DNA, the CDR3 is TGTGCCAGTAGAACGGGGGGCGCAGGAGATACGCAGTATTTT.

CDR3 amino acids: CAIPSGLARTGELFF. The CDR3 region has the DNA TGTGCCATTCCCTCGGGACTAGCGCGCACCGGGGAGCTGTTTTTT. The chain combines TRBV28 with TRBJ2-2; 10 nucleotides agree with TRBD2. Germline V gene lookup returns CDR1 MDHEN and CDR2 SYDVKM. This CDR3 spans 15 amino acids. Trimming cost V 10 bases and J 4 bases; bases outside gene matches: 9. Combining the CDR3 with reference TRBV28 and TRBJ2-2 gives the whole variable domain DVKVTQSSRYLVKRTGEKVFLECVQDMDHENMFWYRQDPGLGLRLIYFSYDVKMKEKGDIPEGYSVSREKKERFSLILESASTNQTSMYLCAIPSGLARTGELFFGEGSRLTVL.

This clonotype was counted at least ten times. The chain combines TRBV11-3 with TRBJ1-1, with D hard to call. The V end lost 0 bases, the J end lost 6 bases, and 8 bases lay between the germline ends. The CDR3 extends over 13 amino acids. The germline CDR1 and CDR2 sequences are SGHNT and YENEEA. CDR3 bases: TGTGCCAGCAGCTTAGATCTTAGTGCTGAAGCTTTCTTT. It specifies CASSLDLSAEAFF.

This clonotype has at least ten counts. In nucleotides, the CDR3 is TGTGCCAGCAGCTTACCGGGGGCAGAGAGAGCTTTCTTT. The encoded protein is CASSLPGAERAFF. The chain is built from TRBV7-8 and TRBJ1-1; maybe TRBD1 (6 bases). The ends were cut back, 2 bases at V and 10 bases at J, with 14 bases in the middle. Per the germline V gene, CDR1 is SGHVS and CDR2 is FQNEAQ. This CDR3 comprises 13 residues.

This clonotype was observed at least ten times. V is TRBV20-1 and J is TRBJ1-5, with D uncertain. Trimming cost V 6 bases and J 2 bases, with 11 bases left between them. CDR1 and CDR2 from the germline V gene are DFQATT and SNEGSKA (reference sequence). The CDR3 runs 13 residues. CDR3: CSAKRGGNQPQHF. The CDR3 DNA reads TGCAGTGCAAAACGTGGGGGCAATCAGCCCCAGCATTTT.

This clonotype was seen repeatedly, ten times or more. The CDR3 sequence: CASATSHPDTDTQYF. DNA for the CDR3: TGTGCCAGCGCGACTAGCCACCCCGACACAGATACGCAGTATTTT. The chain carries TRBV27 and TRBJ2-3, with TRBD2 matching 7 bases. The CDR3 contains 15 residues. Trimming at V came to 8 bases and at J to 2 bases, leaving 10 bases not matched to a gene. Germline values: CDR1 MNHEY, CDR2 SMNVEV (reference sequence).

The V and J genes are TRBV19 and TRBJ2-2; D unresolved. Germline V gene sequence: CDR1 LNHDA, CDR2 SQIVND (reference sequence). The CDR3 extends over 16 amino acids. V lost 4 bases to trimming and J lost 5 bases, with 17 bases between them. The CDR3 DNA sequence: TGTGCCAGTAGTAAGTTCCCTTTACACGGAACCGGGGAGCTGTTTTTT. Encoded protein: CASSKFPLHGTGELFF.

In this sample, this clonotype turned up many times. The chain uses TRBV18 and TRBJ1-1, with a possible D match to TRBD1 (6 bases). Germline V gene sequence: CDR1 KGHSH, CDR2 LQKENI. The CDR3 loop spans 14 amino acids. The V end lost 2 bases, the J end lost 5 bases, and 12 bases lay between the germline ends. CDR3 sequence reads: CASSPSTGFTEAFF. The DNA for the CDR3 is TGTGCCAGCTCACCATCGACAGGCTTTACTGAAGCTTTCTTT. Drawing the rest from reference TRBV18 and TRBJ1-1, the complete variable domain is NAGVMQNPRHLVRRRGQEARLRCSPMKGHSHVYWYRQLPEEGLKFMVYLQKENIIDESGMPKERFSAEFPKEGPSILRIQQVVRGDSAAYFCASSPSTGFTEAFFGQGTRLTVV.

The table lists this clonotype with a few counts. The genes are TRBV7-3 and TRBJ1-1; D possibly corresponds to TRBD1 (5 bases). CDR3 length: 14 residues. Germline values: CDR1 SGHTA, CDR2 FQGTGA. The V end was cut by 1 base, the J end by 4 bases, with 10 bases between. The CDR3 DNA reads as TGTGCCAGCAGCTTAAGCGGGGCGGGCACTGAAGCTTTCTTT. It specifies CASSLSGAGTEAFF. Variable domain in full (rest from reference TRBV7-3 and TRBJ1-1): GAGVSQTPSNKVTEKGKYVELRCDPISGHTALYWYRQSLGQGPEFLIYFQGTGAADDSGLPNDRFFAVRPEGSVSTLKIQRTERGDSAVYLCASSLSGAGTEAFFGQGTRLTVV.

This clonotype was counted many times. The gene calls are TRBV6-1 and TRBJ1-1, with TRBD1 as a possible D gene (5 bases). CDR1 and CDR2 (germline): MNHNS, SASEGT. This CDR3 comprises 13 residues. V was shortened by 6 bases and J by 2 bases, with 10 bases between the two germline ends. The CDR3 spells CASRLQENTEAFF. In nucleotides, the CDR3 is TGTGCCAGCAGGCTACAGGAAAACACTGAAGCTTTCTTT.

This clonotype was recorded at least ten times. The rearrangement joins TRBV16 to TRBJ2-7; tentative D call: TRBD2 (5 bases). The CDR3 sequence is 13 residues long. V lost 4 bases and J 2 bases, leaving 9 bases between the germline ends. Germline V CDR1 and CDR2: KGHSY, FQNENV. The CDR3 is CASSRFGTYEQYF. The CDR3 DNA reads TGTGCCAGCAGCCGTTTCGGGACCTACGAGCAGTACTTC.

V is TRBV6-1 and J is TRBJ1-2, with TRBD1 matching 7 bases. The germline V gene encodes CDR1 MNHNS and CDR2 SASEGT. There are 14 residues in the CDR3. The trim removed 7 bases at V and 2 bases at J, leaving 7 bases unmatched. CDR3 bases: TGTGCCAGCAAGAGACAGGGATTAAACTATGGCTACACCTTC. Translation: CASKRQGLNYGYTF.

The sample holds many counts of this clonotype. The rearrangement joins TRBV6-1 to TRBJ2-5; 11 bases line up with TRBD1. The CDR3 has 15 amino acids. V gave up 5 bases and J gave up 5 bases; unmatched junction bases: 7. Germline CDR1 MNHNS, CDR2 SASEGT. The CDR3 DNA sequence: TGTGCCAGCAGTTCCTGGACAGGGGGCTTGGAGACCCAGTACTTC. This translates into CASSSWTGGLETQYF.

The J gene is TRBJ2-2, the V gene TRBV6-1, with TRBD1 matching 9 bases. Germline assignment: CDR1 MNHNS and CDR2 SASEGT. The trim removed 5 bases at V and 7 bases at J, leaving 11 bases unmatched. The CDR3 contains 16 residues. The CDR3 region is CASSRAYGTGNGELFF. CDR3 coding DNA: TGTGCCAGCAGTAGGGCCTACGGGACAGGGAACGGGGAGCTGTTTTTT.

This clonotype has ten or more counts. J is TRBJ2-2 and V is TRBV20-1; the match to TRBD2 covers 9 bases. The CDR3 contains 14 residues. The germline gives CDR1 DFQATT, CDR2 SNEGSKA (reference sequence). CDR3 sequence reads: CSAAGGPNTGELFF. In DNA, the CDR3 is TGCAGCGCGGCGGGGGGGCCGAACACCGGGGAGCTGTTTTTT.